A selection of T cell receptor beta chains follows, all from one sample in a study of sequential checkpoint blockade in melanoma. The assay was immunoSEQ multiplex PCR, and TCRdb's table has in-frame clones only and misses some. The table shows under 9,500 clones, with 57% occurring only once. The sequences come from CD8+ T cells sorted from blood (inferred from file names), collected from a patient given nivolumab and ipilimumab in sequence. These TCRs come from a human donor with melanoma. CDR3s include the opening cysteine and the closing phenylalanine or tryptophan. Fields, in order: J gene, D gene, clone size, V gene, CDR3 protein, CDR3 DNA. D genes are given only for firm matches. Not all rows give a size; the values are once, few, many and, for expanded clones, a class.

>TRBJ2-7|.|.|TRBV7-9
CASSLKDRPVEQYF
TGTGCCAGCAGCTTAAAAGACAGGCCCGTCGAGCAGTACTTC
>TRBJ2-5|.|.|TRBV2
CASSGWGGGQRETQYF
TGTGCCAGCAGCGGGTGGGGCGGCGGTCAACGGGAGACCCAGTACTTC
>TRBJ2-1|TRBD2|.|TRBV6-4
CASSATSGSYNEQFF
TGTGCCAGCAGTGCGACTAGCGGGTCCTACAATGAGCAGTTCTTC
>TRBJ2-2|.|.|TRBV7-6
CASSSDTLVGEAGELFF
TGTGCCAGCAGCTCAGATACCCTAGTGGGAGAGGCCGGGGAGCTGTTTTTT
>TRBJ2-1|.|.|TRBV7-9
CASRAPISDEQFF
TGTGCCAGCAGAGCCCCAATTTCCGATGAGCAGTTCTTC
>TRBJ2-7|.|.|TRBV9
CASSVGGSPSYEQYF
TGTGCCAGCAGCGTAGGAGGATCCCCCTCCTACGAGCAGTATTTC
>TRBJ1-1|TRBD1|few|TRBV16
CASSGGEGGYEAFF
TGTGCCAGCAGCGGAGGGGAAGGGGGCTATGAAGCTTTCTTT
>TRBJ2-1|.|.|TRBV7-2
CASSLDRESSYNEQFF
TGTGCCAGCAGCTTAGACCGGGAGAGCTCCTACAATGAGCAGTTCTTC
>TRBJ2-7|.|.|TRBV19
CASGRGSGHENF
TGTGCCAGTGGGAGAGGGTCGGGACACGAAAACTTC
>TRBJ2-7|TRBD1|few|TRBV19
CASTETGGASYEQYF
TGTGCCAGTACCGAAACAGGGGGCGCCTCCTACGAGCAGTACTTC
>TRBJ2-7|TRBD2|.|TRBV6-4
CASSDSRGLAGGPDEQYF
TGTGCCAGCAGTGACTCTAGGGGCCTAGCGGGGGGGCCAGACGAGCAGTACTTC
>TRBJ2-1|TRBD2|.|TRBV4-3
CASSQDEAGDYNEQFF
TGCGCCAGCAGCCAAGATGAAGCGGGGGACTACAATGAGCAGTTCTTC
>TRBJ2-1|.|few|TRBV7-2
CASSLDSSGHNEQFF
TGTGCCAGCAGCTTAGATTCCAGCGGACACAATGAGCAGTTCTTC
>TRBJ1-1|.|.|TRBV15
CATSRGTNTEAFF
TGTGCCACCAGTAGGGGAACGAACACTGAAGCTTTCTTT
>TRBJ2-4|TRBD1|.|TRBV5-4
CASSSLGTGNEQAKNIQYF
TGTGCCAGCAGCTCGCTCGGGACAGGGAACGAACAGGCCAAAAACATTCAGTACTTC